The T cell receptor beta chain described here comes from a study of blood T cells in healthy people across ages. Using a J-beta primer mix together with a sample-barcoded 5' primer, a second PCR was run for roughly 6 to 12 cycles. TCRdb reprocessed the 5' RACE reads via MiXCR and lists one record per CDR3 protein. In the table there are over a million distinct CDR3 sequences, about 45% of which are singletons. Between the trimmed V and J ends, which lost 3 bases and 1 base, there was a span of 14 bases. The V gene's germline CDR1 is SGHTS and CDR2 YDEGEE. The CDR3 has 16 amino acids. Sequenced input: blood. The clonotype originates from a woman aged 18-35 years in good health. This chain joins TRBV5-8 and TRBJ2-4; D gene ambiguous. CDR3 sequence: CASSWALQSAKNIQYF. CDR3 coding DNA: TGTGCCAGCAGCTGGGCCCTCCAGTCCGCCAAAAACATTCAGTACTTC.